Listed below are T cell receptor beta chains from one sample, sequenced in a study. TCRdb re-called the 5' RACE reads through MiXCR, storing one row per CDR3 protein. The sample records tens of thousands of distinct CDR3 sequences, around 26% being singletons. The sample comprised tumor-infiltrating memory CD4+ T cells sorted from the breast tumor. Source of these receptors: a female donor with breast cancer. Both conserved end residues are trimmed from each CDR3.

V gene: TRBV9
CDR3 length: 12
J gene: TRBJ1-1
CDR3 protein: ASSMNRGNTEAF

V gene: TRBV20-1
CDR3 length: 14
J gene: TRBJ2-3
CDR3 protein: SAISWGEPSTDTQY

V gene: TRBV24-1
CDR3 length: 12
J gene: TRBJ1-2
CDR3 protein: ATSDRDRDSGYT

V gene: TRBV6-1
CDR3 length: 11
J gene: TRBJ2-7
CDR3 protein: ASSPGNSYEQY

V gene: TRBV9
CDR3 length: 12
J gene: TRBJ1-5
CDR3 protein: ASSASLTGQPQH

V gene: TRBV7-2
CDR3 length: 11
J gene: TRBJ1-2
CDR3 protein: ASSKKQGLGYT

V gene: TRBV19
CDR3 length: 15
J gene: TRBJ2-6
CDR3 protein: ASSTRDRGLGANVLT

V gene: TRBV7-8
CDR3 length: 14
J gene: TRBJ2-3
CDR3 protein: ASSLRQGVGTDTQY

V gene: TRBV24-1
CDR3 length: 14
J gene: TRBJ2-2
CDR3 protein: ATSDTFEGRAGELF

V gene: TRBV29-1
CDR3 length: 11
J gene: TRBJ1-1
CDR3 protein: SVEGGAGTEAF

V gene: TRBV24-1
CDR3 length: 11
J gene: TRBJ2-1
CDR3 protein: ATSDSTGSAQF

V gene: TRBV19
CDR3 length: 13
J gene: TRBJ2-5
CDR3 protein: ASSTPTGTGETQY

V gene: TRBV28
CDR3 length: 12
J gene: TRBJ1-5
CDR3 protein: ASGQTGLGQPQH

V gene: TRBV28
CDR3 length: 14
J gene: TRBJ1-1
CDR3 protein: ASSLGAATGNTEAF

V gene: TRBV7-2
CDR3 length: 13
J gene: TRBJ2-5
CDR3 protein: ASSLGGSTDETQY

V gene: TRBV5-1
CDR3 length: 12
J gene: TRBJ2-1
CDR3 protein: ASSSGTSYNEQF

V gene: TRBV6-5
CDR3 length: 12
J gene: TRBJ1-2
CDR3 protein: ASTRVPSTYGYT

V gene: TRBV6-2/TRBV6-3
CDR3 length: 12
J gene: TRBJ2-2
CDR3 protein: ASTGQGNTGELF

V gene: TRBV7-8
CDR3 length: 13
J gene: TRBJ2-1
CDR3 protein: ASSFSHGQGAEQF

V gene: TRBV5-1
CDR3 length: 12
J gene: TRBJ2-7
CDR3 protein: ASSLAGQDYEQY

V gene: TRBV7-6
CDR3 length: 15
J gene: TRBJ2-3
CDR3 protein: ASSLNLQDRGLDTQY

V gene: TRBV7-2
CDR3 length: 12
J gene: TRBJ1-2
CDR3 protein: ASSAGTGNYGYT

V gene: TRBV6-5
CDR3 length: 13
J gene: TRBJ1-2
CDR3 protein: ASSRLTGSNYGYT

V gene: TRBV9
CDR3 length: 13
J gene: TRBJ2-1
CDR3 protein: ASSVSGQTYNEQF

V gene: TRBV7-2
CDR3 length: 11
J gene: TRBJ1-2
CDR3 protein: ASRGSGFYGYT

V gene: TRBV7-2
CDR3 length: 15
J gene: TRBJ2-1
CDR3 protein: ASSLRGFSSSYNEQF

V gene: TRBV5-1
CDR3 length: 14
J gene: TRBJ2-1
CDR3 protein: ASSMESGSSHNEQF